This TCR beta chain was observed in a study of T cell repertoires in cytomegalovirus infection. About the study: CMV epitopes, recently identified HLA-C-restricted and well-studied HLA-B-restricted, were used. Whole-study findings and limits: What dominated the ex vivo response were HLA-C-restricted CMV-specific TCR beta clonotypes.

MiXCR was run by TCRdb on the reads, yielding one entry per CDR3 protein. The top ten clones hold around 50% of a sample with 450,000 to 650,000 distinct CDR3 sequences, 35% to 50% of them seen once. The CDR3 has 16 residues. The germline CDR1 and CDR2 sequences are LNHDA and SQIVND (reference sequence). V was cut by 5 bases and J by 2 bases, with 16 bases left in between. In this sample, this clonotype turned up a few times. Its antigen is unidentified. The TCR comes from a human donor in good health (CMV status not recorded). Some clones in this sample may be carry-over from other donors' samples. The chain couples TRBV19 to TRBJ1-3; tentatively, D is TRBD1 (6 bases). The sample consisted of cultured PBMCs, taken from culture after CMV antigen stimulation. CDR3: CASSYWTVRPGNTIYF. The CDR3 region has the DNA TGTGCCAGTAGTTACTGGACAGTTCGGCCTGGAAACACCATATATTTT.